The 20 T cell receptor beta chains below come from one sample, sequenced in a study of OX40 agonist ivuxolimab in advanced cancers. TCRdb's table, derived via immunoSEQ multiplex PCR, lists solely in-frame clones and lacks some. The sample contains over 55,000 clones, about 91% of which appear only once. The source was CD4+ or CD8+ T cells sorted from blood, collected in a trial of the OX40 agonist ivuxolimab. The receptor set was obtained from an adult with an advanced solid tumor such as melanoma, head and neck, liver or kidney cancer.

The V call is TRBV10-1, the J call TRBJ1-1; D is ambiguous. Between the trimmed V and J ends, which lost 2 bases and 5 bases, there was a span of 9 bases. In germline, CDR1 is WNHNN, CDR2 SYGVQD (reference sequence). This CDR3 comprises 13 residues. CDR3 in amino acids: CASSEGLRTEAFF. The CDR3 coding sequence is TGCGCCAGCAGTGAGGGGTTGCGAACTGAAGCTTTCTTT.

The V gene is TRBV20-1, the J gene TRBJ2-1; D gene uncertain. Trimming cost V 2 bases and J 10 bases, with 9 bases left between them. The CDR3 is 11 residues long. Germline values: CDR1 DFQATT, CDR2 SNEGSKA (reference sequence). In DNA form, the CDR3 reads TGCAGTGCTAGACCCGATTGGGAGCAGTTCTTC. Protein sequence: CSARPDWEQFF.

The rearrangement joins TRBV5-1 to TRBJ2-2, with TRBD1 identical over 8 bases. The germline CDR1 and CDR2 sequences are SGHRS and YFSETQ. V lost 4 bases, J lost 1 base, and 3 bases stayed unmatched. This CDR3 has 15 residues. For the CDR3, the DNA is TGCGCCAGCAGCCCCGACAGGGGGAACACCGGGGAGCTGTTTTTT. Amino acid sequence: CASSPDRGNTGELFF.

This clone came up a few times. V and J are TRBV5-4 and TRBJ2-7; TRBD2 agrees at 11 bases. CDR3 size: 17 residues. CDR1 is SGHNT, CDR2 YYREEE, per germline (reference sequence). The J segment lost 0 bases and the V segment lost 5 bases, leaving 10 bases of the junction unmatched. CDR3 sequence reads: CASSFGTSGFSSYEQYF. DNA of the CDR3: TGTGCCAGCAGTTTCGGGACTAGCGGATTTAGCTCCTACGAGCAGTACTTC.

The chain recombines TRBV28 with TRBJ1-1, with 7 bases fitting TRBD1. The CDR3 length is 12 residues. The junction had 7 bases not matched to a gene; V was cut back by 5 bases and J by 10 bases. Germline V gene data show CDR1 as MDHEN and CDR2 as SYDVKM. Here the CDR3 reads CASSIMTGRAFF. CDR3 DNA sequence: TGTGCCAGCAGTATTATGACAGGGAGAGCTTTCTTT.

V gene TRBV6-4 combines with J gene TRBJ2-3, with 8 bases fitting TRBD2. V shed 8 bases and J 4 bases; nucleotides not matched to a gene: 11. This CDR3 comprises 15 residues. The germline CDR1 and CDR2 sequences are MRHNA and SNTAGT. In DNA, the CDR3 is TGTGCCAGCGCGGAGCGGGAGAGCGGCCCAGATACGCAGTATTTT. It is translated as CASAERESGPDTQYF.

The chain is built from TRBV7-2 and TRBJ2-7; D is unresolved. Germline lookup yields CDR1 SGHTA and CDR2 FQGNSA. The CDR3 loop spans 13 amino acids. Trimming removed 2 bases at V and 4 bases at J, with 9 bases between. The CDR3 nucleotides read TGTGCCAGCAGCTTACGACAAACGTACGAGCAGTACTTC. It translates to CASSLRQTYEQYF.

The J gene is TRBJ2-3, the V gene TRBV5-3, with 7 bases matching TRBD2. TRBV5-3 is an ORF, with its function uncertain. Trimming cost V 4 bases and J 6 bases; bases outside gene matches: 8. This CDR3 is 14 amino acids long. CDR3 in amino acids: CARSRGESKDTQYF. The CDR3 DNA is TGTGCCAGAAGCCGGGGGGAAAGCAAGGATACGCAGTATTTT.

In this sample, this clone turned up once. The gene calls are TRBV27 and TRBJ2-1; weak D call: TRBD2 (5 bases). V lost 3 bases and J lost 8, with 17 bases in between. The germline CDR1 and CDR2 sequences are MNHEY and SMNVEV (reference sequence). The CDR3 is made up of 15 amino acids. CDR3 sequence reads: CASSFSQRTLHEQFF. CDR3 nucleotide sequence: TGTGCCAGCAGTTTCTCCCAGCGGACCCTCCATGAGCAGTTCTTC.

The chain has TRBV2 and TRBJ1-5; D is ambiguous. Trimming removed 5 bases from V and 0 bases from J, with 11 bases in between. Germline V CDR1 and CDR2: SNHLY, FYNNEI. The CDR3 consists of 15 residues. The DNA for the CDR3 is TGTGCCAGCAGTAAGGGCGTAAATAGCAATCAGCCCCAGCATTTT. Translated: CASSKGVNSNQPQHF.

The gene calls are TRBV7-9 and TRBJ1-5; no clear D. V was shortened by 0 bases and J by 6 bases, with 9 bases between the two germline ends. Germline loops: CDR1 SEHNR, CDR2 FQNEAQ (reference sequence). The CDR3 has 14 residues. The CDR3 DNA is TGTGCCAGCAGCTTAGCTGGAGTGAGTCAGCCCCAGCATTTT. It codes for CASSLAGVSQPQHF.

This chain joins TRBV18 and TRBJ2-2, with TRBD2 matching 7 bases. This CDR3 spans 18 amino acids. Germline V CDR1 and CDR2: KGHSH, LQKENI. J was trimmed by 2 bases and V by 4 bases; bases with no gene match: 13. CDR3 sequence (DNA): TGTGCCAGCTCACTCCTGGCGGGGGAGACCAGAAACACCGGGGAGCTGTTTTTT. Amino acid sequence: CASSLLAGETRNTGELFF. Filled out from reference TRBV18 and TRBJ2-2, the complete variable domain reads NAGVMQNPRHLVRRRGQEARLRCSPMKGHSHVYWYRQLPEEGLKFMVYLQKENIIDESGMPKERFSAEFPKEGPSILRIQQVVRGDSAAYFCASSLLAGETRNTGELFFGEGSRLTVL.

The chain combines TRBV5-6 with TRBJ1-3; D is ambiguous. CDR3 length: 15 amino acids. The ends were cut back, 0 bases at V and 0 bases at J, with 7 bases in the middle. CDR1 is SGHDT and CDR2 is YYEEEE in the germline V gene. CDR3 residues: CASSLAAASGNTIYF. Written as DNA, the CDR3 is TGTGCCAGCAGCTTGGCGGCAGCCTCTGGAAACACCATATATTTT.

This rearrangement joins TRBV5-1 to TRBJ2-7, with 7 bases aligning to TRBD2. Germline CDR1 SGHRS, CDR2 YFSETQ. V gave up 1 base and J gave up 3 bases; unmatched junction bases: 7. The CDR3 is 15 residues long. CDR3 coding DNA: TGCGCCAGCAGCTTGTGGGCGGGAGAAGGCTACGAGCAGTACTTC. It encodes CASSLWAGEGYEQYF.

The J gene is TRBJ2-1, the V gene TRBV18; TRBD2 aligns across 7 bases. This CDR3 spans 15 amino acids. Germline V lookup: CDR1 KGHSH, CDR2 LQKENI. Trimming removed 3 bases from V and 6 bases from J; junction bases left unmatched: 8. For the CDR3, the DNA is TGTGCCAGCTCACCCGGGACTACACTTTCCAATGAGCAGTTCTTC. Translated: CASSPGTTLSNEQFF.

The CDR3 nucleotides are TGTGCCAGCAGTTACGGCCAGCGGCTTACCTACAATGAGCAGTTCTTC. It yields the protein CASSYGQRLTYNEQFF. The chain carries TRBV6-6 and TRBJ2-1, with D perhaps matching TRBD2 (5 bases). This CDR3 is built from 16 residues. Trimming took 2 bases from V and 2 from J, leaving 13 bases between them. Germline assignment: CDR1 MNHNY and CDR2 SVGAGI (reference sequence).

This clone was observed a single time. The rearrangement links TRBV30 to TRBJ1-4; no clear D gene. The CDR3 totals 13 residues. CDR1 GTSNPN and CDR2 SVGIG come from the germline V gene (reference sequence). Trimming took 0 bases from V and 5 from J, leaving 7 bases between them. The CDR3 protein is CAWSVQRNEKLFF. CDR3 in DNA: TGTGCCTGGAGTGTACAACGGAATGAAAAACTGTTTTTT.

This chain joins TRBV30 and TRBJ1-2; the D is unclear. The germline V gene has CDR1 GTSNPN and CDR2 SVGIG (reference sequence). Between the trimmed V and J ends, which lost 0 bases and 5 bases, there was a span of 10 bases. The CDR3 has 13 residues. The CDR3 here is CAWSVRAVYGYTF. The CDR3 nucleotides read TGTGCCTGGAGTGTACGGGCAGTGTATGGCTACACCTTC.

This clone has a single count. This chain connects TRBV28 to TRBJ2-1, with 10 nucleotides matching TRBD2. The junction had 2 bases not matched to a gene; V was cut back by 1 base and J by 5 bases. The CDR3 has 15 amino acids. Germline V CDR1 and CDR2: MDHEN, SYDVKM. The DNA for the CDR3 is TGTGCCAGCAGTTTATACGGGACTAGCGACAATGAGCAGTTCTTC. The encoded protein is CASSLYGTSDNEQFF.

The V gene is TRBV6-1, the J gene TRBJ2-1; the D is unclear. The CDR3 runs to 13 residues. From germline, CDR1 is MNHNS and CDR2 SASEGT. Trimming removed 3 bases from V and 8 bases from J, with 11 bases in between. In DNA form, the CDR3 reads TGTGCCAGCAGTGAGGGCCGGGTCCATGAGCAGTTCTTC. Its translation: CASSEGRVHEQFF.